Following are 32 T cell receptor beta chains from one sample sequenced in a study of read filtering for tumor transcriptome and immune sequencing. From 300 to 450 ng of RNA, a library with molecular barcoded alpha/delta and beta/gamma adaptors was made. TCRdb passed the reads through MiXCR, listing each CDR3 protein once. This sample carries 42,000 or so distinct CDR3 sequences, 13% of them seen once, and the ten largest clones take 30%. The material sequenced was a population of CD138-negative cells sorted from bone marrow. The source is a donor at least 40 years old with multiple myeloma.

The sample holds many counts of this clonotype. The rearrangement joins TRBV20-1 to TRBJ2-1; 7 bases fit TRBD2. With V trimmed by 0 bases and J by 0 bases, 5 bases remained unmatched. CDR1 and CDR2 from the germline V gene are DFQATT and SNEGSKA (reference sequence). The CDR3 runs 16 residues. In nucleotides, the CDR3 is TGCAGTGCTAGAGATAGCGGGCCGAGCTCCTACAATGAGCAGTTCTTC. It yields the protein CSARDSGPSSYNEQFF.

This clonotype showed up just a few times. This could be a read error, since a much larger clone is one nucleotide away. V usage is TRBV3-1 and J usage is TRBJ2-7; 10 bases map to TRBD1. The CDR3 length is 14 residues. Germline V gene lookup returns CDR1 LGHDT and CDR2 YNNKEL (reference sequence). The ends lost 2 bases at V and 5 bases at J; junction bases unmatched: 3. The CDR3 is CASSQTGTGDEQYF. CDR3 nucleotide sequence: TGTGCCAGCAGCCAAACAGGGACAGGGGACGAGCAGTACTTC.

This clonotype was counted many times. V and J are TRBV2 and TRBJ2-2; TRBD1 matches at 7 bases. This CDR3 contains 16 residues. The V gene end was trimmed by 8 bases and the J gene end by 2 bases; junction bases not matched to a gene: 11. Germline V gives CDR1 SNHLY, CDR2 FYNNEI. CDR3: CASEARQGLNTGELFF. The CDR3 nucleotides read TGTGCCAGCGAGGCGAGACAGGGTTTAAACACCGGGGAGCTGTTTTTT.

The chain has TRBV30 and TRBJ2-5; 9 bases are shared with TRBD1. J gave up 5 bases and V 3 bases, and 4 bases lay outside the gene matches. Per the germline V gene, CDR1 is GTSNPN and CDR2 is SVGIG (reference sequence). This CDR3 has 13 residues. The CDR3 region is CAWRTGGAETQYF. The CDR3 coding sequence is TGTGCCTGGAGGACAGGGGGGGCGGAGACCCAGTACTTC.

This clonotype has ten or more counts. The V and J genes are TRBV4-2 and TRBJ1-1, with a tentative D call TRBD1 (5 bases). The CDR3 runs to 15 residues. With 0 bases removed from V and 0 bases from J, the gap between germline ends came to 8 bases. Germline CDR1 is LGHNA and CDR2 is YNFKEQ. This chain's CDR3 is CASSQEIQVNTEAFF. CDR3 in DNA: TGTGCCAGCAGCCAAGAGATACAGGTGAACACTGAAGCTTTCTTT.

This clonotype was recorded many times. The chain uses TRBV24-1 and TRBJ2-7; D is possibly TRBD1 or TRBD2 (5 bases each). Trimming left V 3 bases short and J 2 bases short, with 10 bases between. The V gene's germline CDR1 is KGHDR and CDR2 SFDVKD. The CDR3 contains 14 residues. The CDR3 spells CATSDPGTTYEQYF. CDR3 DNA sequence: TGTGCCACCAGTGATCCTGGGACGACCTACGAGCAGTACTTC.

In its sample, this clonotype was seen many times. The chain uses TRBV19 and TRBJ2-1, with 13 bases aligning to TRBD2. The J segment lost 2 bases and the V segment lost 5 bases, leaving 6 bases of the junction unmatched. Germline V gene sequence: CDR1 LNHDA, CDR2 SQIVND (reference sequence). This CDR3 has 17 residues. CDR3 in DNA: TGTGCCAGTAGTTTAACTAGCGGGAGGGCCCCCTACAATGAGCAGTTCTTC. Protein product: CASSLTSGRAPYNEQFF. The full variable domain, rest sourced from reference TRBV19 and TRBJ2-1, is DGGITQSPKYLFRKEGQNVTLSCEQNLNHDAMYWYRQDPGQGLRLIYYSQIVNDFQKGDIAEGYSVSREKKESFPLTVTSAQKNPTAFYLCASSLTSGRAPYNEQFFGPGTRLTVL.

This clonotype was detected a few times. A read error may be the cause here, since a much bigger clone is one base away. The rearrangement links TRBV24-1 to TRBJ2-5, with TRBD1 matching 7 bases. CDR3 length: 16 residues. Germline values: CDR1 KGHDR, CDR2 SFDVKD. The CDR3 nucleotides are TGTGCCACCGGTGACCACTCCGGGACAGACCAAGAGACCCAGTACTTC. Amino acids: CATGDHSGTDQETQYF.

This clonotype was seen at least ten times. The CDR3 here is CSARPGRFYEQYF. The CDR3 coding sequence is TGCAGTGCTAGACCAGGCAGATTCTACGAGCAGTACTTC. The chain carries TRBV20-1 and TRBJ2-7, with no clear D. CDR3 length equals 13 residues. CDR1 and CDR2 (germline): DFQATT, SNEGSKA (reference sequence). Between the trimmed V and J ends, which lost 2 bases and 3 bases, there was a span of 11 bases.

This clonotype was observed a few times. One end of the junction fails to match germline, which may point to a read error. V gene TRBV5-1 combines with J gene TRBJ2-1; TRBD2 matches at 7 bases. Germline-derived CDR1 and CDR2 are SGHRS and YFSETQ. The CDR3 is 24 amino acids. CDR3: CASSPGSGVSSGETISLPYSEQFF. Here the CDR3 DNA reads TGCGCCAGCAGCCCCGGGTCGGGGGTCTCTAGCGGCGAGACTATTAGCCTTCCCTACAGTGAGCAGTTCTTC.

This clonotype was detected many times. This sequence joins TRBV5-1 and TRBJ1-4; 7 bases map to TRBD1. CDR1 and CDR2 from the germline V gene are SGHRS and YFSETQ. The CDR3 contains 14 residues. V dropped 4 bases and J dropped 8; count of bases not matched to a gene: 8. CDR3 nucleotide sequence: TGCGCCAGCAGCCCCCAGGGGGGTCGGGAAAAACTGTTTTTT. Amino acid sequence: CASSPQGGREKLFF.

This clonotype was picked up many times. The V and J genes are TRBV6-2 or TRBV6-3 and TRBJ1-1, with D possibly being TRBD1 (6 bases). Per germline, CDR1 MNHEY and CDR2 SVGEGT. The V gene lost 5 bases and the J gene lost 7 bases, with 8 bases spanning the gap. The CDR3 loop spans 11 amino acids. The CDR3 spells CASSPRGEAFF. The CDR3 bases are TGTGCCAGCAGTCCCAGGGGTGAAGCTTTCTTT.

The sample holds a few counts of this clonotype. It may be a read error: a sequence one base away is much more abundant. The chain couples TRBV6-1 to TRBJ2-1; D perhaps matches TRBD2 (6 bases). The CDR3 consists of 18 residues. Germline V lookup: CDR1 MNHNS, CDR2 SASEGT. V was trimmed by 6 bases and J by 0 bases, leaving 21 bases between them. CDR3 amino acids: CASSPTSSVGVSYNEQFF. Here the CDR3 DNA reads TGTGCCAGCAGCCCGACTAGTTCGGTTGGGGTCTCCTACAATGAGCAGTTCTTC.

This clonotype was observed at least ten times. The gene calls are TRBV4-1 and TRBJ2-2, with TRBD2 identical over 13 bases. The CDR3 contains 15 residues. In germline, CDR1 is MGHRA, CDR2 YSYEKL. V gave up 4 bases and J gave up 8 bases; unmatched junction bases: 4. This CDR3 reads CASSRGLAGAGELFF. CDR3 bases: TGCGCCAGCAGCCGAGGACTAGCGGGAGCAGGGGAGCTGTTTTTT.

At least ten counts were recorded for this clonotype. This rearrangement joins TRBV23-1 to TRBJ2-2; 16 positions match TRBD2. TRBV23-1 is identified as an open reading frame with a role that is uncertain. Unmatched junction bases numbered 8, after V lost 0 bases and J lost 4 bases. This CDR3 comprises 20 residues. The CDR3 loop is CASSQSESGLAGGATGELFF. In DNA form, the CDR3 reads TGCGCCAGCAGTCAATCGGAGTCGGGACTAGCGGGAGGGGCCACCGGGGAGCTGTTTTTT.

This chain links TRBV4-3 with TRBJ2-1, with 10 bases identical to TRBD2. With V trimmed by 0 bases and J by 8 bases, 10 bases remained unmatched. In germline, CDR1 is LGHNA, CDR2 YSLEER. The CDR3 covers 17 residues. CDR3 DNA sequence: TGCGCCAGCAGCCAAGATTTGGGGGCTAGCGGGAGTCATGAGCAGTTCTTC. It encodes CASSQDLGASGSHEQFF.

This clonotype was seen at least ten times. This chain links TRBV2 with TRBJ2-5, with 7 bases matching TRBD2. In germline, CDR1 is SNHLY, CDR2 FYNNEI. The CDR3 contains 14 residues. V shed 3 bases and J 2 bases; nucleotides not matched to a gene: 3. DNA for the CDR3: TGTGCCAGCAGTGATAGGGAGGGTCAAGAGACCCAGTACTTC. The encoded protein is CASSDREGQETQYF.

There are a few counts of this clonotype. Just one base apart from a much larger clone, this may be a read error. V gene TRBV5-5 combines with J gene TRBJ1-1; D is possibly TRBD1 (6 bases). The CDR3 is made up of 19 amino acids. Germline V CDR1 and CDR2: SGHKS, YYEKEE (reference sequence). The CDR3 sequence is CASSSRRDTLRVMNPEAFF. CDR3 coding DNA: TGTGCCAGCAGCAGTAGGAGGGACACCCTTAGGGTGATGAACCCTGAAGCTTTCTTT.

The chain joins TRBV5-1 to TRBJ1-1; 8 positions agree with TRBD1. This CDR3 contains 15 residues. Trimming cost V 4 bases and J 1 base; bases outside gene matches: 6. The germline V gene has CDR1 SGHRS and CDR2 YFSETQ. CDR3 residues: CASSNPDRANTEAFF. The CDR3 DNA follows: TGCGCCAGCAGCAACCCGGACAGGGCGAACACTGAAGCTTTCTTT.

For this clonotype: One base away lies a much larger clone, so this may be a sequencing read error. The CDR3 DNA follows: TGCGCCAGCAGCCCCGGGCCTCTAACCGGGGAGCTGTCTTTT. Protein sequence: CASSPGPLTGELSF. This rearrangement joins TRBV4-1 to TRBJ2-2, with D possibly being TRBD2 (5 bases). CDR1 and CDR2 (germline): MGHRA, YSYEKL. This CDR3 is 14 amino acids long.

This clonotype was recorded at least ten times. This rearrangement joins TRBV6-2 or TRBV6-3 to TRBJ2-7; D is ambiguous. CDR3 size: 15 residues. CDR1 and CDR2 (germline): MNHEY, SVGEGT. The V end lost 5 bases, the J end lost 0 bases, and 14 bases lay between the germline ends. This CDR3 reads CASSPAQKTSYEQYF. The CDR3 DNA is TGTGCCAGCAGTCCCGCTCAGAAGACCTCCTACGAGCAGTACTTC.

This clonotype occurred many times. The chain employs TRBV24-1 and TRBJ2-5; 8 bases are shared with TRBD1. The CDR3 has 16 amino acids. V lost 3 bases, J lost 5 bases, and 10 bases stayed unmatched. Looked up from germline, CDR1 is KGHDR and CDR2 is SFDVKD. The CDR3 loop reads CATSDQRQGLRETQYF. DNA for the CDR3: TGTGCCACCAGTGATCAAAGACAGGGGTTGAGGGAGACCCAGTACTTC.

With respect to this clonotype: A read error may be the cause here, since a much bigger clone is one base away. The CDR3 sequence: CGARYVFYEQYF. CDR3 in DNA: TGCGGTGCTAGATATGTTTTCTACGAGCAGTACTTC. The rearrangement uses TRBV20-1 and TRBJ2-7; unclear D gene. This CDR3 has 12 residues. Germline V gene lookup returns CDR1 DFQATT and CDR2 SNEGSKA (reference sequence).

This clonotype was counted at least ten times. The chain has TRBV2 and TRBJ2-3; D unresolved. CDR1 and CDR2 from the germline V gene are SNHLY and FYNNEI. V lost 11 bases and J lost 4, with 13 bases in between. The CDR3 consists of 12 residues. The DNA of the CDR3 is TGTGCCTGCCGCTTGGATGCAGATACGCAGTATTTT. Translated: CACRLDADTQYF.

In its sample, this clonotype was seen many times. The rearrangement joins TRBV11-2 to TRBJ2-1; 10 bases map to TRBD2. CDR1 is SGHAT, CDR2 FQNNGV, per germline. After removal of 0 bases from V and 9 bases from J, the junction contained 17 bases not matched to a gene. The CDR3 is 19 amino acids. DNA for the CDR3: TGTGCCAGCAGCTTAGAGGGTCTAGCGGGAGACCCTTTGTCCGTTGAGCAGTTCTTC. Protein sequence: CASSLEGLAGDPLSVEQFF.

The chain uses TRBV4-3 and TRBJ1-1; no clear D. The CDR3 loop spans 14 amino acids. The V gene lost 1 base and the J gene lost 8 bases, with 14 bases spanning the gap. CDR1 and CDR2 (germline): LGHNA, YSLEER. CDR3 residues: CASSQATAVAEAFF. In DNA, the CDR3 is TGCGCCAGCAGCCAAGCTACAGCTGTTGCAGAAGCTTTCTTT.

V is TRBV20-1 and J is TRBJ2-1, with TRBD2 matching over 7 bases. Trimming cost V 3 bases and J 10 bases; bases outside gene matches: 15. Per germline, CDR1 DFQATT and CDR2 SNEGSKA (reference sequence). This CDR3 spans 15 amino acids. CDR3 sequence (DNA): TGCAGTGCTAGTATTCGGGAGGCGGCTCAGGACGAGCAGTTCTTC. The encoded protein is CSASIREAAQDEQFF.

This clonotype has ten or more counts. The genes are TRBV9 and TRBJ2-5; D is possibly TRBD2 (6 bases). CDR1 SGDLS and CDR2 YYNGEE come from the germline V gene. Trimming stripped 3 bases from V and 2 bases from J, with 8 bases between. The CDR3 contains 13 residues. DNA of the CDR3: TGTGCCAGCAGCGCGGGACTGCAAGAGACCCAGTACTTC. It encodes CASSAGLQETQYF.

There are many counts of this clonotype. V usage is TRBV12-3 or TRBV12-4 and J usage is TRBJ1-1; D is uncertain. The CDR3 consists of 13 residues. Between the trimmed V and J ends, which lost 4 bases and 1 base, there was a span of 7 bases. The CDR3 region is CASSSTGNTEAFF. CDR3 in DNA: TGTGCCAGCAGTTCCACGGGGAACACTGAAGCTTTCTTT.

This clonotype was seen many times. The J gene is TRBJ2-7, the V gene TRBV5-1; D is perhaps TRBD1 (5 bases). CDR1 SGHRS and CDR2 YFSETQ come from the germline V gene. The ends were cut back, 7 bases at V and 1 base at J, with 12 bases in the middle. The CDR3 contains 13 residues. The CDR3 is CASFRAGSYEQYF. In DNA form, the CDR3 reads TGCGCCAGCTTCAGGGCAGGTTCCTACGAGCAGTACTTC.

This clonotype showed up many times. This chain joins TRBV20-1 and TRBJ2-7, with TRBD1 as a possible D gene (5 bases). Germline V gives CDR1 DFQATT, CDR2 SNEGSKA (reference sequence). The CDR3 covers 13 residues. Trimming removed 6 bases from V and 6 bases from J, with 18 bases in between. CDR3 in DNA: TGCAGTGCCGCAGTGGTTGGGGCGAGCGAGCAGTACTTC. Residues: CSAAVVGASEQYF.

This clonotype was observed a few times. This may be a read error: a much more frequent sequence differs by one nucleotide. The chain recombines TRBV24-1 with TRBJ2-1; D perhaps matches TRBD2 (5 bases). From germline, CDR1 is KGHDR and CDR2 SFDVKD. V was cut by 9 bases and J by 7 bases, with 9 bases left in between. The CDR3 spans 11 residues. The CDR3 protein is CATYRENEQFF. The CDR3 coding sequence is TGTGCCACCTACCGGGAAAATGAGCAGTTCTTC.